A selection of T cell receptor beta chains follows, all from one sample in a study of blood T cells in healthy people across ages. TCRdb redid the calling of the 5' RACE reads with MiXCR, one entry per CDR3 protein. The sample shows around 1.7 million distinct CDR3 sequences, about 28% of them seen only once. The sequencing sample was made of blood. These TCRs come from a woman under 40 in good health. Both conserved end residues are part of each CDR3. The D gene is left open where the match is weak. The size field is filled for only some rows; it gives once, few, many or a size class.

d_call clone_size j_call v_call cdr3_nt cdr3_aa
TRBD2 few TRBJ2-1 TRBV10-3 TGTGCCATCAGTGAAGTTCCCGGCGGGAGGGCCAACAATGAGCAGTTCTTC CAISEVPGGRANNEQFF
TRBD2 few TRBJ2-1 TRBV3-1 TGTGCCAGCAGCCAGACTAGCGGGGGGGCCCCCTACAATGAGCAGTTCTTC CASSQTSGGAPYNEQFF
TRBD2 NA TRBJ2-3 TRBV11-2 TGTGCCAGCAGCCCCAGGACTAGCGGGGGCACAGATACGCGGTATTTT CASSPRTSGGTDTRYF
TRBD1 few TRBJ1-6 TRBV6-5 TGTGCCAGCAGGGCCGGGACAGCCTATAATTCACCCCTCCACTTT CASRAGTAYNSPLHF
NA NA TRBJ1-4 TRBV3-1 TGTGCCAGCAGCCTGACACTTACTAATGAAAAACTGTTTTTT CASSLTLTNEKLFF
NA few TRBJ2-1 TRBV5-4 TGTGCCACCCACGGCCCGGGGGCGTCGTACAATGAGCAGTTCTTC CATHGPGASYNEQFF
NA many TRBJ2-3 TRBV7-7 TGTGCCAGCAGCCCCAACGATCGCACAGATACGCAGTATTTT CASSPNDRTDTQYF
TRBD2 many TRBJ2-3 TRBV28 TGTGCCAGCAGGCCTTCGGGCGGACTAGCCGCAGATACGCAGTATTTT CASRPSGGLAADTQYF
NA once TRBJ2-2 TRBV7-6 TGTGCCAACAGCTTAGAACCGGGAGTTGGCGGGGAGCTGTTTTTT CANSLEPGVGGELFF
NA NA TRBJ2-7 TRBV14 TGTGCCAGCAGCCGCCGAGGGCGGGAGCAGTACTTC CASSRRGREQYF
TRBD1 NA TRBJ1-3 TRBV6-5 TGTGCCAGCAGTTACGAGACAGGGAGCTCTGGAAACACCATATATTTT CASSYETGSSGNTIYF
TRBD1 many TRBJ2-7 TRBV6-5 TGTGCCAGCAGATCCGGACAGGCGAACTACGAGCAGTACTTC CASRSGQANYEQYF
TRBD2 NA TRBJ2-1 TRBV2 TGTGCCAGCAGTGATTGGACTAGCGGGACGGGTGAGCAGTTCTTC CASSDWTSGTGEQFF
NA few TRBJ1-5 TRBV12-3/TRBV12-4 TGTGCCAGCAGTTTTGGGTGGGGGCCCCAGCATTTT CASSFGWGPQHF
NA few TRBJ2-7 TRBV6-1 TGTGCCAGCAGTGAGACCCAGACCAGCGAGCAGTACTTC CASSETQTSEQYF
NA few TRBJ2-7 TRBV20-1 TGCAGTGTAAGGAAAAGCTCCTACGAGCAGTACTTC CSVRKSSYEQYF
TRBD2 few TRBJ2-7 TRBV10-2 TGCGCCAGCAGTGATACCGGGGGGGCCCCCGAGCAGTACTTC CASSDTGGAPEQYF
NA NA TRBJ1-5 TRBV12-3/TRBV12-4 TGTGCCAGCAGTTTAGATACAGGGACGAGCAATCAGCCCCAGCATTTT CASSLDTGTSNQPQHF
NA many TRBJ2-7 TRBV5-6 TGTGCCAGCAGCTTGTGGGGACCCTACGAGCAGTACTTC CASSLWGPYEQYF
TRBD1 few TRBJ2-1 TRBV29-1 TGCAGCGCGGCACCCCGGACAGGGATCCATGAGCAGTTCTTC CSAAPRTGIHEQFF
TRBD2 few TRBJ2-1 TRBV28 TGTGCCGGCTTGCGGGGGACCCACTACGATGAGCAGTTCTTC CAGLRGTHYDEQFF
NA many TRBJ2-7 TRBV5-6 TGTGCCAGCAGCATCATCGCCAGTGCCTACGAGCAGTACTTC CASSIIASAYEQYF
NA NA TRBJ2-4 TRBV5-1 TGCGCCAGCAGCTCTACCGCCGGACTAACCAAAAACATTCAGTACTTC CASSSTAGLTKNIQYF
NA many TRBJ2-3 TRBV5-1 TGCGCCAGCAGCCGAAACCGAGATACGCAGTATTTT CASSRNRDTQYF
TRBD2 many TRBJ2-1 TRBV5-1 TGCGCCAGCAGCTTGGAGACTAGCTTCAGTGAGCAGTTCTTC CASSLETSFSEQFF
TRBD1 few TRBJ1-2 TRBV20-1 TGCAGTGTCAGGGAGGGGGCGAGGGGCTACACCTTC CSVREGARGYTF
NA many TRBJ2-3 TRBV5-5 TGTGCCAGCAGCTTGGTCAGAACTAGCACAGATACGCAGTATTTT CASSLVRTSTDTQYF
NA NA TRBJ2-1 TRBV9 TGTTCCAGCAGCGTAGCGTCGGCTGGGGGGTATTACAATGAGCAGTTCTTC CSSSVASAGGYYNEQFF
NA few TRBJ2-7 TRBV20-1 TGCAGTGCTAGAATAGAGGGCTACGAGCAGTACTTC CSARIEGYEQYF
NA many TRBJ2-5 TRBV7-6 TGTGCCAGCAGCTCCCAGGGGAGTGCCGGCGGAGAGACCCAGTACTTC CASSSQGSAGGETQYF
TRBD1 few TRBJ1-1 TRBV5-1 TGCGCCAGCAGCCCAGCCGGGACAGGGGCCGGTGGAGCTTTCTTT CASSPAGTGAGGAFF
NA few TRBJ2-1 TRBV2 TGTGCCAGCCGCTGGGTGCAGGACACCTACAATGAGCAGTTCTTC CASRWVQDTYNEQFF
NA few TRBJ2-7 TRBV9 TGTGCCAGCAGCGTAGAAGCCGGCCCCCATTCGTCCTACGAGCAGTACTTC CASSVEAGPHSSYEQYF
NA few TRBJ2-1 TRBV20-1 TGCAGTGCCCGGGGAGGGGGGGCCTTGGATGAGCAGTTCTTC CSARGGGALDEQFF
TRBD2 NA TRBJ2-7 TRBV7-2 TGTGCCAGCAGCTTAGTTGCCCCTTCTAGCGGGCCAGCTTACGAGCAGTACTTC CASSLVAPSSGPAYEQYF
TRBD1 many TRBJ2-7 TRBV5-1 TGCGCCAGCAGCTCCGGGACAGGAGATTCCTACGAGCAGTACTTC CASSSGTGDSYEQYF
TRBD2 once TRBJ2-5 TRBV5-1 TGCGCCAGCAGCTGGGGACTAGCGGGGGGAGAGCAAGAGACCCAGTACTTC CASSWGLAGGEQETQYF
TRBD2 NA TRBJ2-7 TRBV20-1 TGCAGTGCGGCAAAAGGACTAGGGCTCTACGAGCAGTACTTC CSAAKGLGLYEQYF
NA NA TRBJ2-1 TRBV24-1 TGTGCCACCAGTTCCGCGACAGGCTTTACCTACAATGAGCAGTTCTTC CATSSATGFTYNEQFF
NA few TRBJ2-7 TRBV29-1 TGCAGCGTTGAAGGGCAGGAAAGCTCCTACGGGCAGTACTTC CSVEGQESSYGQYF
NA NA TRBJ2-6 TRBV28 TGTGCCAGCAGTGCCCGCACCAACGTCCTGACTTTC CASSARTNVLTF
NA many TRBJ2-7 TRBV20-1 TGCAGTGCTGCCCCAGGGTACGAGCAGTACTTC CSAAPGYEQYF
TRBD1 NA TRBJ1-5 TRBV2 TGTGCCAGCAGTTACGGGGACAGCTCGAATCAGCCCCAGCATTTT CASSYGDSSNQPQHF
NA NA TRBJ1-4 TRBV7-9 TGTGCCAGCAGCAGGGACTATCCTCTGTTTTTT CASSRDYPLFF
NA few TRBJ1-5 TRBV4-3 TGCGCCAGCAGCCGGGTGTTTAGCAATCAGCCCCAGCATTTT CASSRVFSNQPQHF
NA NA TRBJ2-1 TRBV7-3 TGTGCCAGCAGTCCCCTCATTGGGGGCAATGAGCAGTTCTTC CASSPLIGGNEQFF
NA few TRBJ2-1 TRBV12-3/TRBV12-4 TGTGCCAGCGGAAAGGCCGTGATGGATGAGCAGTTCTTC CASGKAVMDEQFF
NA many TRBJ2-6 TRBV5-4 TGTGCCAGCAGCTTGGGAACACCTGGGGCCAACGTCCTGACTTTC CASSLGTPGANVLTF
NA few TRBJ2-1 TRBV7-9 TGTGCCAGCATTCCCAATGAGCAGTTCTTC CASIPNEQFF
TRBD1 few TRBJ2-1 TRBV5-1 TGCGCCAGCAGCCGTACAGGGGACGGGGAGCAGTTCTTC CASSRTGDGEQFF
NA NA TRBJ2-6 TRBV18 TGTGCCAGCTCTGGGGCTATCTCTGGGGCCAACGTCCTGACTTTC CASSGAISGANVLTF
NA NA TRBJ2-7 TRBV11-2 TGTGCCAGCAGCTTAGAGGTCCTATCTAGCGAGCAGTACTTC CASSLEVLSSEQYF
TRBD2 NA TRBJ2-7 TRBV7-2 TGTGCCAGCAGCTTAGAATTGCGGGGGGGAGGCGAGCAGTACTTC CASSLELRGGGEQYF
NA few TRBJ1-1 TRBV28 TGTGCCAGCAGATATATTGGGGGGGTAGCTTTCTTT CASRYIGGVAFF
NA NA TRBJ2-7 TRBV5-5 TGTGCCAGCAGCTTCGACCACTACGAGCAGTACTTC CASSFDHYEQYF
TRBD1 NA TRBJ2-5 TRBV6-1 TGTGCCAGCAGGGAGGGACAGGTAGAGAGCCAGTACTTC CASREGQVESQYF
NA NA TRBJ2-7 TRBV5-4 TGCGCCAGCAGTGAACGCTCCTACAATGAGCAGTACTTC CASSERSYNEQYF
NA few TRBJ1-1 TRBV5-1 TGCGCCAGCAGACCGCGTCAGGGGTTCGACACTGAAGCTTTCTTT CASRPRQGFDTEAFF
NA NA TRBJ1-1 TRBV27 TGTGCCAGCAGTTTGGTCCGGTTGGGGGGCGGCTCTGAAGCTTTCTTT CASSLVRLGGGSEAFF
NA few TRBJ2-5 TRBV20-1 TGCAGTGGCCGAGGGGGAGAGTCCTTTGAGACCCAGTACTTC CSGRGGESFETQYF